This entry is about one TCR beta chain. The V end was cut by 4 bases, the J end by 3 bases, with 7 bases between. The CDR3 consists of 13 residues. Germline CDR1 is MNHEY and CDR2 is SVGAGI. Original methodology: Reference gene primer amplification gave nucleated cell count estimates. Profiled with immunoSEQ multiplex PCR; TCRdb holds only in-frame clones, not every one. V, J and clone size are taken as reported in that table, and D and trimming were inferred from the DNA itself. The sample comprises over 250,000 clones, around nine tenths of which are singletons, and 2% to 2.5% rests with the top ten. The data stem from a study of blood T cell repertoires in COVID-19. Study information: Samples came from the United States, Italy and Spain, spanning acute and convalescent COVID-19. T cells, B-cell-depleted T cells, or PBMCs provided the cDNA or gDNA that served as material.

The rearrangement joins TRBV6-5 to TRBJ1-5; D unclear. The source of this sequence is a man in his fifties with acute or convalescent COVID-19. The sequenced sample consisted of peripheral blood. CDR3 region: CASSSGYNQPQHF. The CDR3 DNA is TGTGCCAGCAGTTCCGGGTACAATCAGCCCCAGCATTTT.